These 18 T cell receptor beta chains came from one sample sequenced in a study of CD8+ T cells in alopecia areata. Isolated RNA was reverse transcribed into cDNA used as the sequencing template. TCRdb's copy holds only in-frame clones and misses some; the assay was immunoSEQ multiplex PCR. This sample has about 150,000 clones, with around 87% found just once. The sequences come from CD8+ T cells sorted from blood, collected at week 0. These receptors were obtained from a human donor with alopecia areata.

V gene TRBV10-2 combines with J gene TRBJ2-3; D tentatively reads TRBD1 or TRBD2 (5 bases each). The CDR3 covers 14 residues. Trimming cost V 6 bases and J 8 bases, with 18 bases left between them. CDR1 is WSHSY, CDR2 SAAADI, per germline. CDR3 in DNA: TGCGCCAGCAGGATTCCGGGACCCGGGGCTACGCAGTATTTT. Encoded protein: CASRIPGPGATQYF.

This clone was recorded a few times. The V call is TRBV29-1, the J call TRBJ2-7; the match to TRBD1 covers 7 bases. The length of the CDR3 is 15 residues. The germline CDR1 and CDR2 sequences are SQVTM and ANQGSEA. The V and J ends lost 0 bases and 3 bases, in that order; junction bases with no gene match: 8. CDR3 in DNA: TGCAGCGTTGAAGATCTTCAGGGGGATTTCTACGAGCAGTACTTC. This encodes CSVEDLQGDFYEQYF.

The chain carries TRBV19 and TRBJ2-3; 9 bases agree with TRBD2. V shed 5 bases and J 0 bases; nucleotides not matched to a gene: 3. Germline values: CDR1 LNHDA, CDR2 SQIVND (reference sequence). The CDR3 consists of 15 residues. The CDR3 DNA follows: TGTGCCAGTAGTCGACTAGCGGCTAGCACAGATACGCAGTATTTT. Protein product: CASSRLAASTDTQYF.

The rearrangement uses TRBV27 and TRBJ1-5; 8 bases line up with TRBD1. This CDR3 has 16 residues. Germline lookup yields CDR1 MNHEY and CDR2 SMNVEV (reference sequence). Germline trimming cut 4 bases from V and 4 bases from J; bases unmatched to any gene: 9. CDR3 sequence reads: CASSSPGQGWNQPQHF. The CDR3, as DNA: TGTGCCAGCAGTTCCCCCGGACAGGGTTGGAATCAGCCCCAGCATTTT.

The chain combines TRBV19 with TRBJ2-2; no reliable D call. The germline gives CDR1 LNHDA, CDR2 SQIVND (reference sequence). This CDR3 contains 12 residues. V lost 5 bases and J lost 5, with 6 bases in between. The CDR3 DNA sequence: TGTGCCAGTAGTGGGTGGACCGGGGAGCTGTTTTTT. As protein: CASSGWTGELFF.

The chain combines TRBV5-5 with TRBJ2-3, with D perhaps TRBD1 (5 bases). The CDR3 contains 15 residues. The V and J ends lost 0 bases and 0 bases respectively, with 8 bases between them. From germline, CDR1 is SGHKS and CDR2 YYEKEE (reference sequence). In nucleotides, the CDR3 is TGTGCCAGCAGCTTGGGGACACTAAGCACAGATACGCAGTATTTT. Its translation: CASSLGTLSTDTQYF.

The chain is built from TRBV7-9 and TRBJ2-7; 9 nucleotides agree with TRBD1. With V trimmed by 5 bases and J by 7 bases, 3 bases remained unmatched. The CDR3 runs 12 residues. CDR1 is SEHNR and CDR2 is FQNEAQ in the germline V gene (reference sequence). The CDR3 DNA reads as TGTGCCAGCAGCAGACAGGGGGAAGAGCAGTACTTC. It yields the protein CASSRQGEEQYF. The variable domain in full, with the rest retrieved from reference TRBV7-9 and TRBJ2-7, is DTGVSQNPRHKITKRGQNVTFRCDPISEHNRLYWYRQTLGQGPEFLTYFQNEAQLEKSRLLSDRFSAERPKGSFSTLEIQRTEQGDSAMYLCASSRQGEEQYFGPGTRLTVT.

The J gene is TRBJ2-3, the V gene TRBV6-1, with 13 nucleotides matching TRBD2. With 3 bases clipped from V and 2 bases from J, the junction kept 2 bases outside the gene matches. This CDR3 spans 16 amino acids. Germline V gene lookup returns CDR1 MNHNS and CDR2 SASEGT. The CDR3 region is CASSEGLAGPTDTQYF. The CDR3 nucleotides read TGTGCCAGCAGTGAGGGACTAGCGGGGCCCACAGATACGCAGTATTTT.

This clone was found once. The V and J genes are TRBV11-2 and TRBJ2-7, with D possibly matching TRBD1 (6 bases). Germline-derived CDR1 and CDR2 are SGHAT and FQNNGV. The CDR3 is 16 amino acids. Trimming took off 0 bases at V and 1 base at J, with 13 bases between the two ends. The CDR3 region is CASSLDEGDISYEQYF. In DNA, the CDR3 is TGTGCCAGCAGCTTAGATGAGGGGGACATATCCTACGAGCAGTACTTC.

This rearrangement joins TRBV4-1 to TRBJ2-7; 7 bases are shared with TRBD1. With 3 bases clipped from V and 1 base from J, the junction kept 6 bases outside the gene matches. Germline V gives CDR1 MGHRA, CDR2 YSYEKL. CDR3 size: 15 residues. CDR3: CASSQRGHRSYEQYF. In nucleotides, the CDR3 is TGCGCCAGCAGCCAGAGGGGGCATAGATCCTACGAGCAGTACTTC.

The chain links TRBV5-4 to TRBJ2-1, with D possibly TRBD1 on 7 matching bases. From germline, CDR1 is SGHNT and CDR2 YYREEE (reference sequence). This CDR3 spans 16 amino acids. V shed 3 bases and J shed 0 bases, with 13 bases lying between them. CDR3 in amino acids: CASSSAGQSSYNEQFF. CDR3 nucleotides: TGTGCCAGCAGCTCGGCGGGACAGAGCTCCTACAATGAGCAGTTCTTC.

The genes are TRBV29-1 and TRBJ2-1, with a possible D match to TRBD2 (6 bases). CDR1 is SQVTM, CDR2 ANQGSEA, per germline. This CDR3 contains 17 residues. Between the trimmed V and J ends, which lost 3 bases and 8 bases, there was a span of 26 bases. The CDR3 nucleotides read TGCAGCGTTGAGGACTATAAGGGTCTAGCAATTGTGGATGAGCAGTTCTTC. Residues: CSVEDYKGLAIVDEQFF.

The chain carries TRBV7-9 and TRBJ2-5, with 7 bases aligning to TRBD2. V dropped 2 bases and J dropped 4; count of bases not matched to a gene: 7. Per germline, CDR1 SEHNR and CDR2 FQNEAQ (reference sequence). This CDR3 region has 15 residues. The CDR3, as DNA: TGTGCCAGCAGCTTATTCGCGGGAGTAGGAGAGACCCAGTACTTC. This encodes CASSLFAGVGETQYF.

This clone was observed a single time. The chain links TRBV6-1 to TRBJ2-6, with 10 bases matching TRBD1. The germline gives CDR1 MNHNS, CDR2 SASEGT. The CDR3 is 19 residues long. Trimming cost V 4 bases and J 1 base; bases outside gene matches: 10. In nucleotides, the CDR3 is TGTGCCAGCAGTGGTTACAGGACAGGGGGGGTGTCTGGGGCCAACGTCCTGACTTTC. Protein: CASSGYRTGGVSGANVLTF.

The CDR3 sequence: CASSLSGGTSYEQYF. The DNA of the CDR3 is TGTGCCAGCAGCTTATCGGGAGGAACCTCCTACGAGCAGTACTTC. V usage is TRBV7-6 and J usage is TRBJ2-7, with TRBD2 matching over 7 bases. CDR1 is SGHVS, CDR2 FNYEAQ, per germline. V trimming: 2 bases; J trimming: 0 bases; junction bases outside the gene matches: 4. The CDR3 sequence is 15 residues long.

The chain recombines TRBV2 with TRBJ2-7, with a possible D match to TRBD2 (5 bases). Germline-derived CDR1 and CDR2 are SNHLY and FYNNEI. The V gene lost 7 bases and the J gene lost 1 base, with 14 bases spanning the gap. The CDR3 totals 14 residues. The CDR3 bases are TGTGCCAGCATCCTGGGCACGGGGTCCTACGAGCAGTACTTC. Amino acid sequence: CASILGTGSYEQYF.

This clone was detected once. This chain links TRBV27 with TRBJ2-2, with TRBD2 matching over 8 bases. CDR1 MNHEY and CDR2 SMNVEV come from the germline V gene (reference sequence). V gave up 8 bases and J gave up 4 bases; unmatched junction bases: 6. CDR3 length: 14 residues. CDR3 protein: CASPSGSGTGELFF. CDR3 sequence (DNA): TGTGCCAGCCCGAGCGGGAGTGGCACCGGGGAGCTGTTTTTT.

This chain joins TRBV27 and TRBJ2-7; D uncertain. This CDR3 spans 11 amino acids. CDR1 is MNHEY, CDR2 SMNVEV, per germline (reference sequence). Trimming took off 4 bases at V and 5 bases at J, with 6 bases between the two ends. CDR3 nucleotide sequence: TGTGCCAGCAGTTCCGCCGACGAGCAGTACTTC. Protein product: CASSSADEQYF.